This T cell receptor beta chain was profiled in a study of cytomegalovirus exposure and HLA in healthy donors. Broader study findings: Several V segments, TRBV6-2 and TRBV6-3 among them, could not be told apart and were dropped. It was 164 TCR beta chains that were listed as cytomegalovirus-associated. It was only CMV serostatus that was available as immune exposure information.

The ends were cut back, 4 bases at V and 3 bases at J, with 12 bases in the middle. Germline-derived CDR1 and CDR2 are SQVTM and ANQGSEA. The CDR3 has 13 residues. PCR used 60 Vbeta primers and 13 Jbeta primers. The protocol was immunoSEQ multiplex PCR, while the TCRdb copy is restricted to in-frame clones and leaves out a portion. The sample includes approximately 120,000 clones, 81% of them seen just once. About this clone: Its target is unknown.

The chain recombines TRBV29-1 with TRBJ1-2; possibly TRBD1 for D (6 bases). The sample taken for sequencing was PBMCs. This TCR came from a man in his late teens or twenties in good health and CMV-seronegative. CDR3 coding DNA: TGCAGCGTTGCACAGGGACGGGACTATGGCTACACCTTC. Protein product: CSVAQGRDYGYTF. The full variable domain, its missing parts supplied by reference TRBV29-1 and TRBJ1-2, is SAVISQKPSRDICQRGTSLTIQCQVDSQVTMMFWYRQQPGQSLTLIATANQGSEATYESGFVIDKFPISRPNLTFSTLTVSNMSPEDSSIYLCSVAQGRDYGYTFGSGTRLTVV.